The sample holds a few counts of the clone carrying this T cell receptor (beta chain). Its target is not known. The germline V gene has CDR1 LNHNV and CDR2 YYDKDF (reference sequence). The CDR3 runs to 14 residues. The germline V and J ends were trimmed by 1 base and 4 bases, with 10 bases remaining between them. The data originate from a study of identical twins. General observations from the study: Analyses of zero insertions could, in part, be confounded by invariant MAIT and iNKT cells.

Via MiXCR, TCRdb re-called the 5' RACE reads, giving one row per CDR3 protein. This table has roughly 1,500,000 distinct CDR3 sequences, roughly a third appearing once. This sequence originates from a newborn girl in good health. V gene TRBV15 combines with J gene TRBJ2-5; possibly TRBD2 for D (5 bases). The sample consisted of cord blood. CDR3 sequence: CATSRALAGETQYF. The CDR3 DNA is TGTGCCACCAGCAGAGCCCTAGCAGGAGAGACCCAGTACTTC.